A single sample is the source of the 31 T cell receptor beta chains below, sequenced in a study of cytomegalovirus exposure and HLA in healthy donors. The PCR had 60 Vbeta and 13 Jbeta primers. Data came from immunoSEQ multiplex PCR; TCRdb stores just in-frame clones and leaves some out. This table has over 150,000 clones, 75% to 90% appearing once. Sequenced sample: PBMCs. The receptors were gathered from a man aged 45-60 years in good health and CMV-seronegative.

The V gene is TRBV25-1, the J gene TRBJ2-6; D call uncertain. Per the germline V gene, CDR1 is MGHDK and CDR2 is SYGVNS. V was clipped by 3 bases and J by 4 bases, with 13 bases between them. The CDR3 is 16 residues long. As DNA, the CDR3 is TGTGCCAGCAGTGAGAGTTTGGTATCCGGGGCCAACGTCCTGACTTTC. This encodes CASSESLVSGANVLTF.

Comments on this clone: A junction boundary mismatches the germline segment, possibly from a read error. Other nucleotide sequences in the sample specify the same CDR3. The chain combines TRBV7-9 with TRBJ2-7; no clear D. From germline, CDR1 is SEHNR and CDR2 FQNEAQ (reference sequence). There are 13 residues in the CDR3. The CDR3 loop reads CSSSSTVAYEQYF. In DNA form, the CDR3 reads TGTTCCAGCAGCTCCACGGTCGCCTACGAGCAGTACTTC. The full variable domain, in which reference TRBV7-9 and TRBJ2-7 provide the parts outside the CDR3, is DTGVSQNPRHKITKRGQNVTFRCDPISEHNRLYWYRQTLGQGPEFLTYFQNEAQLEKSRLLSDRFSAERPKGSFSTLEIQRTEQGDSAMYLCSSSSTVAYEQYFGPGTRLTVT.

The chain couples TRBV28 to TRBJ2-7, with TRBD2 as a possible D gene (7 bases). Germline assignment: CDR1 MDHEN and CDR2 SYDVKM. This CDR3 contains 15 residues. Trimming stripped 6 bases from V and 5 bases from J, with 20 bases between. In DNA, the CDR3 is TGTGCCAGCAGCCTTATCCGGGGGGCCCCCCACGAGCAGTACTTC. Translated: CASSLIRGAPHEQYF.

The chain links TRBV9 to TRBJ2-7; TRBD1 agrees at 7 bases. J gave up 3 bases and V 0 bases, and 9 bases lay outside the gene matches. There are 16 residues in the CDR3. The germline V gene encodes CDR1 SGDLS and CDR2 YYNGEE. The CDR3 DNA reads as TGTGCCAGCAGCGTAGAAGGGACAGACCTATTCTACGAGCAGTACTTC. This sequence encodes CASSVEGTDLFYEQYF.

V and J are TRBV2 and TRBJ2-7, with TRBD1 matching 7 bases. Germline-derived CDR1 and CDR2 are SNHLY and FYNNEI. CDR3 length equals 14 residues. V shed 6 bases and J 1 base; nucleotides not matched to a gene: 6. The CDR3 DNA follows: TGTGCCAGCAGCCCGGACAGGACATCCTACGAGCAGTACTTC. The encoded protein is CASSPDRTSYEQYF.

This sequence joins TRBV28 and TRBJ2-7, with 10 bases fitting TRBD2. Germline assignment: CDR1 MDHEN and CDR2 SYDVKM. With 6 bases clipped from V and 2 bases from J, the junction kept 7 bases outside the gene matches. This CDR3 has 15 amino acids. DNA for the CDR3: TGTGCCAGCAGGACCCCTAGCGGGAGCCCCTACGAGCAGTACTTC. It translates to CASRTPSGSPYEQYF.

The chain carries TRBV19 and TRBJ2-7, with TRBD1 identical over 7 bases. Unmatched junction bases numbered 9, after V lost 6 bases and J lost 7 bases. This CDR3 comprises 13 residues. Germline V CDR1 and CDR2: LNHDA, SQIVND (reference sequence). CDR3 region: CASRRTGLREQYF. The CDR3, as DNA: TGTGCCAGTAGGCGGACAGGCCTCCGGGAGCAGTACTTC.

The J gene is TRBJ2-4, the V gene TRBV6-5, with 10 bases fitting TRBD1. Germline CDR1 reads MNHEY; CDR2 reads SVGAGI. The CDR3 runs to 15 residues. V shed 7 bases, J shed 5 bases, and the junction held 8 bases outside the gene matches. The CDR3 sequence: CASTKTGGGENIQYF. The CDR3 region has the DNA TGTGCCAGCACTAAGACAGGGGGCGGCGAAAACATTCAGTACTTC.

The rearrangement links TRBV21-1 to TRBJ2-3; the DNA was not compared with TRBD2, the D call given in the table. TRBV21-1 is marked as a pseudogene. The CDR3 is 13 amino acids. This CDR3 reads CASVGGNPDTQYF. In nucleotides, the CDR3 is TGTGCCAGCGTGGGAGGGAACCCAGATACGCAGTATTTT.

This clone was recorded a few times. Germline is not matched at one junction end, which may reflect a read error. The rearrangement links TRBV6-7 to TRBJ2-7; TRBD1 matches at 10 bases. TRBV6-7 is an open reading frame, and its role is uncertain. The CDR3 extends over 13 amino acids. CDR3 sequence (DNA): TGTGCCAGCAGTTACTCGATAGCAAGGACAGGGGGCTTC. It translates to CASSYSIARTGGF.

This rearrangement joins TRBV19 to TRBJ2-3, with no clear D. Germline CDR1 reads LNHDA; CDR2 reads SQIVND (reference sequence). This CDR3 is 14 amino acids long. Trimming removed 3 bases from V and 4 bases from J, with 11 bases in between. CDR3 nucleotide sequence: TGTGCCAGTAGTATTAGCTACATGGCAGATACGCAGTATTTT. Protein product: CASSISYMADTQYF.

This clone was seen just once. The CDR3 nucleotides read TGTGCCAGCAGCCCGATCCAGGGGGCTCGGGAGACCCAGTACTTC. Residues: CASSPIQGARETQYF. The V and J genes are TRBV7-2 and TRBJ2-5; 8 bases line up with TRBD1. The trim removed 5 bases at V and 5 bases at J, leaving 10 bases unmatched. In germline, CDR1 is SGHTA, CDR2 FQGNSA. The length of the CDR3 is 15 residues.

The chain links TRBV5-1 to TRBJ2-7; TRBD2 matches 9 bases. From germline, CDR1 is SGHRS and CDR2 YFSETQ. Trimming cost V 4 bases and J 3 bases; bases outside gene matches: 8. The CDR3 contains 15 residues. The chain's CDR3 is CASSQVAGEVYEQYF. The CDR3 region has the DNA TGCGCCAGCAGCCAAGTAGCGGGAGAGGTCTACGAGCAGTACTTC.

The chain couples TRBV5-4 to TRBJ1-2, with 8 bases matching TRBD1. V lost 6 bases, J lost 7 bases, and 8 bases stayed unmatched. This CDR3 has 13 residues. Germline V lookup: CDR1 SGHNT, CDR2 YYREEE (reference sequence). The CDR3: CASTWTGSGGYTF. CDR3 DNA: TGTGCCAGCACCTGGACAGGGAGTGGTGGCTACACCTTC.

CDR3 in amino acids: CATDKRTQGAYEQYF. The DNA of the CDR3 is TGTGCCACCGACAAGCGGACCCAGGGGGCCTACGAGCAGTACTTC. This chain joins TRBV6-6 and TRBJ2-7; 7 bases agree with TRBD1. CDR1 is MNHNY, CDR2 SVGAGI, per germline (reference sequence). CDR3 size: 15 residues. V was clipped by 10 bases and J by 2 bases; unmatched bases: 14.

This clone was observed a handful of times. The V call is TRBV28, the J call TRBJ1-1; TRBD1 matches 7 bases. The germline V gene encodes CDR1 MDHEN and CDR2 SYDVKM. Trimming at V came to 2 bases and at J to 11 bases, leaving 2 bases not matched to a gene. The CDR3 consists of 11 residues. The CDR3 sequence is CASSLTRGAFF. The CDR3 DNA reads TGTGCCAGCAGTTTAACCAGGGGGGCTTTCTTT. The whole variable domain, remainder taken from reference TRBV28 and TRBJ1-1, is DVKVTQSSRYLVKRTGEKVFLECVQDMDHENMFWYRQDPGLGLRLIYFSYDVKMKEKGDIPEGYSVSREKKERFSLILESASTNQTSMYLCASSLTRGAFFGQGTRLTVV.

The chain joins TRBV6-1 to TRBJ1-6; unclear D gene. V was pared by 3 bases and J by 9 bases, with 9 bases between. Germline V gene sequence: CDR1 MNHNS, CDR2 SASEGT. This CDR3 spans 13 amino acids. CDR3 residues: CASSESSSSPLHF. DNA for the CDR3: TGTGCCAGCAGTGAGTCTTCGAGTTCACCCCTCCACTTT.

The sample holds a few counts of this clone. The chain couples TRBV19 to TRBJ1-1; 9 bases are shared with TRBD1. Losses at the gene ends were 3 bases for V and 4 bases for J; bases not matched to a gene: 3. The CDR3 has 14 amino acids. The germline CDR1 and CDR2 sequences are LNHDA and SQIVND (reference sequence). CDR3 sequence reads: CASSMVTGGTEAFF. The CDR3 nucleotides read TGTGCCAGTAGTATGGTGACAGGGGGCACTGAAGCTTTCTTT.

For the CDR3, the DNA is TGTGCCAGCAGAAGACTAGCGGGAAGCACAGATACGCAGTATTTT. This translates into CASRRLAGSTDTQYF. The chain couples TRBV6-1 to TRBJ2-3; 11 nucleotides agree with TRBD2. The CDR3 is 15 amino acids. J lost 0 bases, V lost 6 bases, and 2 bases had no gene match. CDR1 and CDR2 (germline): MNHNS, SASEGT.

V and J are TRBV7-8 and TRBJ2-5, with D perhaps matching TRBD2 (6 bases). The CDR3 contains 16 residues. The germline gives CDR1 SGHVS, CDR2 FQNEAQ. Trimming left V 7 bases short and J 2 bases short, with 20 bases between. In DNA form, the CDR3 reads TGTGCCAGCATCGAATGGGGGGAAACACGACAAGAGACCCAGTACTTC. Its translation is CASIEWGETRQETQYF.

This chain links TRBV2 with TRBJ1-2, with 7 bases lining up with TRBD1. The CDR3 sequence is 13 residues long. V shed 9 bases and J 0 bases; nucleotides not matched to a gene: 4. Looked up from germline, CDR1 is SNHLY and CDR2 is FYNNEI. The CDR3 spells CASGDRANYGYTF. The CDR3 DNA reads TGTGCCAGTGGTGACAGGGCTAACTATGGCTACACCTTC.

In the case of this clone: The junction and the germline gene differ at one end; a read error may be behind it. The chain has TRBV28 and TRBJ2-4, with 9 bases that match TRBD2. This CDR3 is 17 amino acids long. Per the germline V gene, CDR1 is MDHEN and CDR2 is SYDVKM. This CDR3 is CASCFGLSGRAKNIQYF. The DNA of the CDR3 is TGTGCCAGCTGTTTCGGCCTTAGCGGGAGAGCCAAAAACATTCAGTACTTC.

The CDR3 protein is CASSPWTSGRGEQYF. As DNA, the CDR3 is TGTGCCAGCAGCCCGTGGACTAGCGGGAGAGGCGAGCAGTACTTC. The J gene is TRBJ2-7, the V gene TRBV7-2, with 13 bases identical to TRBD2. Germline CDR1 is SGHTA and CDR2 is FQGNSA. The CDR3 has 15 amino acids. V gave up 5 bases and J gave up 6 bases; unmatched junction bases: 7.

The J gene is TRBJ1-2, the V gene TRBV6-6; unclear D gene. Trimming took off 7 bases at V and 4 bases at J, with 16 bases between the two ends. Germline CDR1 is MNHNY and CDR2 is SVGAGI (reference sequence). This CDR3 spans 14 amino acids. This CDR3 reads CASILSPLSYGYTF. The DNA of the CDR3 is TGTGCCAGCATTCTCTCCCCCCTCAGCTATGGCTACACCTTC.

This chain uses TRBV27 with TRBJ2-7, with D possibly being TRBD1 (6 bases). CDR1 and CDR2 (germline): MNHEY, SMNVEV (reference sequence). The CDR3 totals 14 residues. V was trimmed by 9 bases and J by 3 bases, leaving 18 bases between them. CDR3 sequence: CASGRSRGNYEQYF. For the CDR3, the DNA is TGTGCCAGTGGCCGATCGAGGGGGAACTACGAGCAGTACTTC.

This sequence joins TRBV7-9 and TRBJ2-5; possibly TRBD1 for D (5 bases). The DNA matches TRBJ2-7 better at its end, which makes the J call doubtful. CDR1 and CDR2 (germline): SEHNR, FQNEAQ (reference sequence). The CDR3 spans 13 residues. The CDR3 DNA sequence: TGTGCCAGCAGCCCGGACAAAGCCTACGAGCAGTACTTC. Protein: CASSPDKAYEQYF.

The chain uses TRBV6-5 and TRBJ2-3; 8 bases are a match to TRBD2. This CDR3 comprises 13 residues. CDR1 and CDR2 from the germline V gene are MNHEY and SVGAGI. V trimming: 6 bases; J trimming: 10 bases; junction bases outside the gene matches: 9. CDR3 sequence reads: CASSQDRGGSQYF. The DNA of the CDR3 is TGTGCCAGCAGCCAGGACCGGGGGGGATCGCAGTATTTT.

The V call is TRBV7-3, the J call TRBJ2-2; 7 bases align to TRBD1. The CDR3 length is 16 residues. With V trimmed by 4 bases and J by 8 bases, 13 bases remained unmatched. CDR1 is SGHTA and CDR2 is FQGTGA in the germline V gene. CDR3 in DNA: TGTGCCAGCAGCTCACAACCGGGGACAGTTGTTGGGGAGCTGTTTTTT. Protein sequence: CASSSQPGTVVGELFF.

This clone was detected only a few times. The chain joins TRBV5-1 to TRBJ1-1; possible D gene TRBD1, 6 bases. Germline V gives CDR1 SGHRS, CDR2 YFSETQ. The germline V and J ends were trimmed by 2 bases and 5 bases, with 13 bases remaining between them. There are 14 residues in the CDR3. CDR3 residues: CASSLQGDFTEAFF. The CDR3 coding sequence is TGCGCCAGCAGCTTACAGGGTGACTTTACTGAAGCTTTCTTT.

This chain connects TRBV7-3 to TRBJ2-2; 8 bases are a match to TRBD1. The CDR3 has 19 residues. Unmatched junction bases numbered 11, after V lost 1 base and J lost 1 base. Per germline, CDR1 SGHTA and CDR2 FQGTGA. CDR3 nucleotide sequence: TGTGCCAGCAGCTTAAACTCAGTGGGACAGGCGAGGAACACCGGGGAGCTGTTTTTT. It yields the protein CASSLNSVGQARNTGELFF.

V and J are TRBV6-6 and TRBJ1-5; D gene unclear. The CDR3 covers 14 residues. V shed 2 bases and J shed 0 bases, with 5 bases lying between them. Per the germline V gene, CDR1 is MNHNY and CDR2 is SVGAGI (reference sequence). This chain's CDR3 is CASSYGGSNQPQHF. In nucleotides, the CDR3 is TGTGCCAGCAGTTACGGCGGTAGCAATCAGCCCCAGCATTTT.